The 26 T cell receptor beta chains reported below all come from one sample, sequenced in a study of cytomegalovirus exposure and HLA in healthy donors. PCR involved 60 Vbeta and 13 Jbeta primers. Assay used: immunoSEQ multiplex PCR; TCRdb lists only in-frame clones, some missing. The table records approximately 160,000 clones, roughly 77% of them present only once. Sample: PBMCs. The receptors come from a male donor in good health and CMV-seronegative.

The chain is built from TRBV27 and TRBJ1-6; D call uncertain. Germline CDR1 is MNHEY and CDR2 is SMNVEV (reference sequence). The CDR3 contains 14 residues. With 3 bases removed from V and 10 bases from J, the gap between germline ends came to 13 bases. The CDR3: CASSFPGSGSPLHF. The DNA of the CDR3 is TGTGCCAGCAGTTTTCCCGGGAGCGGGTCACCCCTCCACTTT.

Points on this clone: Other DNA sequences in the same sample also yield this CDR3. The V and J genes are TRBV6-5 and TRBJ1-2, with TRBD1 matching over 9 bases. Losses at the gene ends were 5 bases for V and 9 bases for J; bases not matched to a gene: 4. This CDR3 has 12 residues. The germline V gene has CDR1 MNHEY and CDR2 SVGAGI. The CDR3, as DNA: TGTGCCAGCAGTCCGGGACAGGGTCGCTACACCTTC. Translation: CASSPGQGRYTF.

The chain combines TRBV7-9 with TRBJ1-1; 8 bases match TRBD1. The CDR3 consists of 12 residues. V lost 1 base to trimming and J lost 10 bases; unmatched junction nucleotides: 2. Germline-derived CDR1 and CDR2 are SEHNR and FQNEAQ (reference sequence). Here the CDR3 reads CASSLVDRGAFF. CDR3 DNA: TGTGCCAGCAGCTTAGTTGACAGGGGAGCTTTCTTT.

The gene calls are TRBV2 and TRBJ2-4; a weak D match, TRBD1 (5 bases). CDR1 is SNHLY and CDR2 is FYNNEI in the germline V gene. The V gene lost 1 base and the J gene lost 9 bases, with 16 bases spanning the gap. The CDR3 has 15 residues. CDR3 region: CASSEGPLGVGIQYF. In DNA form, the CDR3 reads TGTGCCAGCAGTGAAGGCCCTTTAGGGGTTGGCATTCAGTACTTC.

The chain carries TRBV10-3 and TRBJ1-1; D remains unclear. V dropped 0 bases and J dropped 1 base, with 9 bases sitting between them. Germline CDR1 and CDR2: ENHRY and SYGVKD. This CDR3 spans 15 amino acids. For the CDR3, the DNA is TGTGCCATCAGTGAGTCGAGAGACTCGAACACTGAAGCTTTCTTT. Translated: CAISESRDSNTEAFF.

The CDR3 region is CASSVGLAGWDTQYF. The CDR3 nucleotides read TGTGCCAGCAGCGTCGGACTAGCCGGGTGGGATACGCAGTATTTT. The rearrangement uses TRBV9 and TRBJ2-3; 8 bases line up with TRBD2. This CDR3 has 15 residues. Trimming took 2 bases from V and 6 from J; bases not matched to a gene: 8. CDR1 is SGDLS and CDR2 is YYNGEE in the germline V gene. Using reference TRBV9 and TRBJ2-3 for the parts outside the CDR3, the full variable domain is DSGVTQTPKHLITATGQRVTLRCSPRSGDLSVYWYQQSLDQGLQFLIQYYNGEERAKGNILERFSAQQFPDLHSELNLSSLELGDSALYFCASSVGLAGWDTQYFGPGTRLTVL.

V is TRBV5-1 and J is TRBJ2-7, with D possibly being TRBD2 (5 bases). Per germline, CDR1 SGHRS and CDR2 YFSETQ. The CDR3 sequence is 12 residues long. Trimming took off 4 bases at V and 3 bases at J, with 8 bases between the two ends. This chain's CDR3 is CASSTDYYEQYF. The CDR3 bases are TGCGCCAGCAGCACAGACTACTACGAGCAGTACTTC.

The chain combines TRBV6-5 with TRBJ1-6; TRBD1 matches at 9 bases. The CDR3 has 15 amino acids. CDR1 and CDR2 (germline): MNHEY, SVGAGI. After removal of 4 bases from V and 8 bases from J, the junction contained 6 bases not matched to a gene. Here the CDR3 reads CASSWGTGKDSPLHF. In DNA, the CDR3 is TGTGCCAGCAGTTGGGGGACAGGGAAGGATTCACCCCTCCACTTT.

V is TRBV12-2 and J is TRBJ1-5; TRBD1, as called in the table, went unchecked against the DNA. TRBV12-2 is tagged as a pseudogene. The CDR3 runs to 14 residues. In nucleotides, the CDR3 is TGTGCAAGACACATCAGGGGCCCCTATCAGCCCCAGCATTTT. Its translation is CARHIRGPYQPQHF.

The gene calls are TRBV2 and TRBJ2-7, with D possibly TRBD2 on 5 matching bases. CDR1 is SNHLY and CDR2 is FYNNEI in the germline V gene. Trimming cost V 6 bases and J 6 bases, with 6 bases left between them. There are 10 residues in the CDR3. CDR3 region: CASRRGEQYF. DNA for the CDR3: TGTGCCAGCAGACGGGGCGAGCAGTACTTC.

This sequence joins TRBV5-1 and TRBJ2-7, with 14 nucleotides matching TRBD2. From germline, CDR1 is SGHRS and CDR2 YFSETQ. The CDR3 contains 15 residues. V lost 3 bases to trimming and J lost 5 bases; unmatched junction nucleotides: 4. CDR3 protein: CASSYGTSGGDEQYF. The CDR3 DNA sequence: TGCGCCAGCAGCTATGGGACTAGCGGGGGAGACGAGCAGTACTTC.

The gene calls are TRBV30 and TRBJ1-1; D uncertain. CDR1 is GTSNPN and CDR2 is SVGIG in the germline V gene (reference sequence). The CDR3 runs 11 residues. V was shortened by 7 bases and J by 5 bases, with 11 bases between the two germline ends. CDR3 sequence: CAFSTRTEAFF. In DNA form, the CDR3 reads TGTGCCTTCTCGACGCGGACTGAAGCTTTCTTT. Full variable domain (remainder filled in from reference TRBV30 and TRBJ1-1): SQTIHQWPATLVQPVGSPLSLECTVEGTSNPNLYWYRQAAGRGLQLLFYSVGIGQISSEVPQNLSASRPQDRQFILSSKKLLLSDSGFYLCAFSTRTEAFFGQGTRLTVV.

V gene TRBV27 combines with J gene TRBJ2-1, with 9 bases identical to TRBD2. This CDR3 has 16 residues. V was pared by 8 bases and J by 7 bases, with 15 bases of the junction left unmatched. Germline CDR1 is MNHEY and CDR2 is SMNVEV (reference sequence). This CDR3 is CASLGLAGGWRNEQFF. The CDR3 coding sequence is TGTGCCAGCTTGGGACTAGCCGGGGGGTGGAGGAATGAGCAGTTCTTC.

In this sample, this clone turned up once. The CDR3 DNA follows: TGTGCCTGGAGTCCCGCGGGAGGGGACACCGGGGAGCTGTTTTTT. Its protein is CAWSPAGGDTGELFF. J is TRBJ2-2 and V is TRBV30; 9 bases align to TRBD2. Germline V gives CDR1 GTSNPN, CDR2 SVGIG (reference sequence). Germline trimming cut 2 bases from V and 3 bases from J; bases unmatched to any gene: 4. The CDR3 has 15 amino acids.

The rearrangement uses TRBV11-3 and TRBJ2-7; 8 bases are a match to TRBD1. The CDR3 is 13 amino acids. Trimming cost V 11 bases and J 5 bases; bases outside gene matches: 11. Germline V CDR1 and CDR2: SGHNT, YENEEA. This CDR3 is CASSGRGPNEQYF. CDR3 nucleotides: TGTGCCTCTTCCGGCAGGGGGCCGAACGAGCAGTACTTC.

The chain joins TRBV5-1 to TRBJ1-1; tentative D call: TRBD1 (5 bases). CDR1 is SGHRS and CDR2 is YFSETQ in the germline V gene. The CDR3 contains 14 residues. V shed 4 bases and J shed 0 bases, with 10 bases lying between them. The CDR3 sequence is CASSAGHLNTEAFF. The DNA of the CDR3 is TGCGCCAGCAGCGCGGGGCACCTGAACACTGAAGCTTTCTTT.

In this sample, this clone turned up once. The rearrangement joins TRBV18 to TRBJ2-1, with 8 nucleotides matching TRBD2. Losses at the gene ends were 3 bases for V and 9 bases for J; bases not matched to a gene: 4. This CDR3 is built from 13 residues. Germline V gene lookup returns CDR1 KGHSH and CDR2 LQKENI. CDR3: CASSPSGGAEQFF. CDR3 DNA: TGTGCCAGCTCACCCTCCGGGGGGGCTGAGCAGTTCTTC.

In this sample, this clone turned up a few times. The J gene is TRBJ1-2, the V gene TRBV6-5; tentative D call: TRBD1 (5 bases). Germline V gives CDR1 MNHEY, CDR2 SVGAGI. The CDR3 is 11 residues long. The germline V and J ends were trimmed by 11 bases and 4 bases, with 11 bases remaining between them. The CDR3 sequence: CAATRGYGYTF. CDR3 in DNA: TGTGCCGCCACAAGGGGCTATGGCTACACCTTC.

The chain employs TRBV5-1 and TRBJ2-1; a weak D match, TRBD1 (6 bases). Germline V gives CDR1 SGHRS, CDR2 YFSETQ. V dropped 4 bases and J dropped 6 bases, with 17 bases sitting between them. The CDR3 extends over 15 amino acids. CDR3 coding DNA: TGCGCCAGCAGCGCCGCAGTCCTGACAGGCAATGAGCAGTTCTTC. Protein sequence: CASSAAVLTGNEQFF.

The chain has TRBV15 and TRBJ2-1, with D tentatively TRBD2 (6 bases). In germline, CDR1 is LNHNV, CDR2 YYDKDF (reference sequence). The CDR3 contains 16 residues. Trimming stripped 0 bases from V and 5 bases from J, with 14 bases between. The CDR3: CATSRDPRGVDNEQFF. The DNA for the CDR3 is TGTGCCACCAGCAGAGATCCCCGCGGGGTAGACAATGAGCAGTTCTTC.

The chain carries TRBV7-2 and TRBJ2-7; TRBD2 agrees at 9 bases. V was clipped by 1 base and J by 5 bases; unmatched bases: 15. Germline CDR1 reads SGHTA; CDR2 reads FQGNSA. This CDR3 spans 18 amino acids. The CDR3 region has the DNA TGTGCCAGCAGCTTAGGATCGGCGGGGGGGAAGATTCAAAACGAGCAGTACTTC. As protein: CASSLGSAGGKIQNEQYF.

This clone has only one observation. This sequence joins TRBV19 and TRBJ2-7; 10 nucleotides align to TRBD1. From germline, CDR1 is LNHDA and CDR2 SQIVND (reference sequence). The CDR3 covers 15 residues. The J segment lost 0 bases and the V segment lost 3 bases, leaving 2 bases of the junction unmatched. CDR3 loop: CASSMGTGDSYEQYF. The CDR3 nucleotides are TGTGCCAGTAGTATGGGGACAGGGGACTCCTACGAGCAGTACTTC.

V and J are TRBV7-9 and TRBJ2-1, with unresolved D. This CDR3 is built from 15 residues. V was trimmed by 1 base and J by 0 bases, leaving 7 bases between them. Looked up from germline, CDR1 is SEHNR and CDR2 is FQNEAQ (reference sequence). CDR3 bases: TGTGCCAGCAGCTTAGGAACCAGCTCCTACAATGAGCAGTTCTTC. Its protein product is CASSLGTSSYNEQFF.

This clone was counted once. The chain is built from TRBV5-1 and TRBJ2-1; 9 nucleotides align to TRBD2. The CDR3 runs to 15 residues. Losses at the gene ends were 3 bases for V and 0 bases for J; bases not matched to a gene: 1. Germline V lookup: CDR1 SGHRS, CDR2 YFSETQ. The CDR3 nucleotides read TGCGCCAGCAGCTATAGCGGGAGCTCCTACAATGAGCAGTTCTTC. Protein sequence: CASSYSGSSYNEQFF.

V usage is TRBV28 and J usage is TRBJ1-4, with D perhaps matching TRBD1 (5 bases). CDR3 size: 12 residues. Germline V CDR1 and CDR2: MDHEN, SYDVKM. Trimming left V 6 bases short and J 8 bases short, with 10 bases between. The chain's CDR3 is CASRAGPEKLFF. The CDR3, as DNA: TGTGCCAGCAGGGCGGGGCCAGAAAAACTGTTTTTT.

This clone was detected a few times. This specimen includes other DNA sequences encoding the same CDR3. The rearrangement uses TRBV4-1 and TRBJ2-3; 13 nucleotides line up with TRBD2. The CDR3 runs to 17 residues. V shed 3 bases, J shed 2 bases, and the junction held 5 bases outside the gene matches. Germline V gives CDR1 MGHRA, CDR2 YSYEKL. Here the CDR3 reads CASSQRGLAGNTDTQYF. DNA of the CDR3: TGCGCCAGCAGCCAGCGGGGACTAGCGGGGAACACAGATACGCAGTATTTT.